The 28 T cell receptor beta chains presented below share a single source sample, sequenced in a study of OX40 agonist ivuxolimab in advanced cancers. TCRdb's copy holds only in-frame clones and misses some; the assay was immunoSEQ multiplex PCR. In the table there are fewer than 4,000 clones, 92% of which are singletons. The input for sequencing was CD4+ or CD8+ T cells sorted from blood, taken in a trial of the OX40 agonist ivuxolimab. These receptors originate from an adult with an advanced solid tumor such as melanoma, head and neck, liver or kidney cancer.

This clone was counted once. This rearrangement joins TRBV6-5 to TRBJ1-6; TRBD1 matches 7 bases. V shed 2 bases and J 5 bases; nucleotides not matched to a gene: 3. CDR1 MNHEY and CDR2 SVGAGI come from the germline V gene. This CDR3 has 15 amino acids. CDR3 DNA sequence: TGTGCCAGCAGTTACGGGGGACAGAATAATTCACCCCTCCACTTT. Translating it yields CASSYGGQNNSPLHF.

V gene TRBV18 combines with J gene TRBJ2-3; possible D gene TRBD2, 5 bases. This CDR3 region has 15 residues. CDR1 is KGHSH, CDR2 LQKENI, per germline. V gave up 3 bases and J gave up 4 bases, with 14 bases separating them. The CDR3 DNA is TGTGCCAGCTCACCCCAGACTATGAGCTCAGATACGCAGTATTTT. Residues: CASSPQTMSSDTQYF.

This rearrangement joins TRBV6-1 to TRBJ2-3; no definite D call. V was trimmed by 10 bases and J by 3 bases, leaving 17 bases between them. Germline V gene data show CDR1 as MNHNS and CDR2 as SASEGT. The CDR3 has 14 amino acids. CDR3 in DNA: TGTGCCATCAGACTTGGGATTAGTACAGATACGCAGTATTTT. This gives the protein CAIRLGISTDTQYF.

The J gene is TRBJ1-2, the V gene TRBV27; no definite D call. From germline, CDR1 is MNHEY and CDR2 SMNVEV (reference sequence). V shed 6 bases and J shed 7 bases, with 12 bases lying between them. The CDR3 has 12 residues. CDR3 nucleotides: TGTGCCAGCAGAAATTCTCCAGTTGGCTACACCTTC. Its translation is CASRNSPVGYTF.

V usage is TRBV7-3 and J usage is TRBJ2-2, with D perhaps matching TRBD1 or TRBD2 (5 bases each). V lost 7 bases and J 6 bases, leaving 15 bases between the germline ends. Germline lookup yields CDR1 SGHTA and CDR2 FQGTGA. The CDR3 contains 14 residues. CDR3 sequence (DNA): TGTGCCAGCAAGATCGGGGCCAGGGCCGGGGAGCTGTTTTTT. Its translation: CASKIGARAGELFF.

This chain links TRBV7-2 with TRBJ1-4; the D gene is possibly TRBD1 (5 bases). V lost 3 bases and J lost 8, with 13 bases in between. Germline-derived CDR1 and CDR2 are SGHTA and FQGNSA. This CDR3 comprises 14 residues. CDR3 DNA sequence: TGTGCCAGCAGCTTCAGCCAGGGAACGGAAAAACTGTTTTTT. Residues: CASSFSQGTEKLFF.

The V call is TRBV18, the J call TRBJ1-1, with TRBD1 as a possible D gene (5 bases). Germline V gene lookup returns CDR1 KGHSH and CDR2 LQKENI. CDR3 length: 16 residues. With 0 bases removed from V and 8 bases from J, the gap between germline ends came to 19 bases. CDR3 in DNA: TGTGCCAGCTCACCACCGGTCGGACAAGGGTACGGGGAAGCTTTCTTT. This codes for CASSPPVGQGYGEAFF.

Only one count was recorded for this clone. The chain's CDR3 is CASSLNRGQETQYF. CDR3 DNA sequence: TGTGCCAGCAGCTTAAACAGGGGCCAAGAGACCCAGTACTTC. This chain connects TRBV7-8 to TRBJ2-5; 7 bases agree with TRBD1. This CDR3 has 14 amino acids. The junction had 1 base not matched to a gene; V was cut back by 2 bases and J by 1 base. The germline V gene encodes CDR1 SGHVS and CDR2 FQNEAQ.

V gene TRBV7-6 combines with J gene TRBJ2-1; 11 nucleotides agree with TRBD2. CDR1 and CDR2 (germline): SGHVS, FNYEAQ. V dropped 4 bases and J dropped 4; count of bases not matched to a gene: 6. The CDR3 totals 16 residues. The CDR3 protein is CASSSRLAGLYNEQFF. CDR3 DNA sequence: TGTGCCAGCAGCTCTCGACTAGCGGGGTTATACAATGAGCAGTTCTTC.

V gene TRBV7-9 combines with J gene TRBJ2-1, with D perhaps matching TRBD1 or TRBD2 (6 bases each). The CDR3 is 12 amino acids. The V end lost 6 bases, the J end lost 5 bases, and 8 bases lay between the germline ends. Germline CDR1 reads SEHNR; CDR2 reads FQNEAQ (reference sequence). CDR3 nucleotide sequence: TGTGCCAGCAGGAGGGGGGACAATGAGCAGTTCTTC. This gives the protein CASRRGDNEQFF.

This rearrangement joins TRBV7-9 to TRBJ1-1; D is ambiguous. CDR3 length: 14 residues. Between the trimmed V and J ends, which lost 5 bases and 8 bases, there was a span of 18 bases. Looked up from germline, CDR1 is SEHNR and CDR2 is FQNEAQ (reference sequence). The CDR3, as DNA: TGTGCCAGCAGCCCCACGAACAGCGAAACAGAAGCTTTCTTT. It specifies CASSPTNSETEAFF.

This chain connects TRBV7-9 to TRBJ2-5, with 12 nucleotides matching TRBD2. The germline gives CDR1 SEHNR, CDR2 FQNEAQ (reference sequence). The junction had 5 bases not matched to a gene; V was cut back by 3 bases and J by 6 bases. The CDR3 runs to 15 residues. The CDR3 DNA follows: TGTGCCAGCAGCTTCGGACTAGCGGGGCCGCAGACCCAGTACTTC. Amino acids: CASSFGLAGPQTQYF.

Here the CDR3 DNA reads TGTGCCAGCAAAAACACGGGTCAGCCCCAGCATTTT. Translating it yields CASKNTGQPQHF. The J gene is TRBJ1-5, the V gene TRBV6-5; D not certain. Per germline, CDR1 MNHEY and CDR2 SVGAGI. The CDR3 is 12 amino acids. The V end lost 7 bases, the J end lost 6 bases, and 10 bases lay between the germline ends.

The rearrangement uses TRBV4-1 and TRBJ2-2, with 13 bases fitting TRBD2. The CDR3 contains 19 residues. CDR1 is MGHRA and CDR2 is YSYEKL in the germline V gene. The V and J ends lost 7 bases and 3 bases, in that order; junction bases with no gene match: 14. CDR3 DNA: TGCGCCAGCAACGACTTACTAGCGGGGGGGCCTTCGGACACCGGGGAGCTGTTTTTT. It specifies CASNDLLAGGPSDTGELFF.

The CDR3, as DNA: TGTGCCAGCAGCTCCGGGACAGGGTATCAGCCCCAGCATTTT. Translation gives CASSSGTGYQPQHF. The V call is TRBV7-8, the J call TRBJ1-5; TRBD1 aligns across 9 bases. V lost 4 bases to trimming and J lost 5 bases; unmatched junction nucleotides: 3. This CDR3 is built from 14 residues. Germline V gene lookup returns CDR1 SGHVS and CDR2 FQNEAQ. Full variable domain (remainder filled in from reference TRBV7-8 and TRBJ1-5): GAGVSQSPRYKVAKRGQDVALRCDPISGHVSLFWYQQALGQGPEFLTYFQNEAQLDKSGLPSDRFFAERPEGSVSTLKIQRTQQEDSAVYLCASSSGTGYQPQHFGDGTRLSIL.

The genes are TRBV5-1 and TRBJ2-5, with D perhaps matching TRBD2 (6 bases). The ends were cut back, 4 bases at V and 0 bases at J, with 10 bases in the middle. Per germline, CDR1 SGHRS and CDR2 YFSETQ. This CDR3 contains 14 residues. CDR3 nucleotide sequence: TGCGCCAGCAGCCTAGGGACTTACCAAGAGACCCAGTACTTC. It is translated as CASSLGTYQETQYF.

This chain joins TRBV4-3 and TRBJ2-5, with D uncertain. Germline lookup yields CDR1 LGHNA and CDR2 YSLEER. The CDR3 totals 15 residues. Trimming left V 0 bases short and J 5 bases short, with 13 bases between. CDR3 residues: CASSQDQGPRETQYF. The CDR3 DNA sequence: TGCGCCAGCAGCCAAGACCAAGGGCCCCGTGAGACCCAGTACTTC.

The V call is TRBV11-2, the J call TRBJ2-5; no definite D call. Germline CDR1 reads SGHAT; CDR2 reads FQNNGV. The CDR3 sequence is 13 residues long. Trimming shortened V by 3 bases and J by 1 base, and 6 bases separated the two germline ends. CDR3 in amino acids: CASSFVTQETQYF. The DNA of the CDR3 is TGTGCCAGCAGCTTTGTTACCCAAGAGACCCAGTACTTC.

J is TRBJ2-7 and V is TRBV27, with D hard to call. The CDR3 covers 15 residues. V lost 3 bases to trimming and J lost 5 bases, with 17 bases between them. Per germline, CDR1 MNHEY and CDR2 SMNVEV (reference sequence). Here the CDR3 DNA reads TGTGCCAGCAGTTTTCTGTCCGGGTGGAAGGACGAGCAGTACTTC. Translation gives CASSFLSGWKDEQYF.

The chain is built from TRBV5-8 and TRBJ2-5, with D perhaps matching TRBD2 (5 bases). Trimming took off 6 bases at V and 4 bases at J, with 22 bases between the two ends. Germline V gene lookup returns CDR1 SGHTS and CDR2 YDEGEE. The CDR3 consists of 16 residues. The CDR3 DNA reads as TGTGCCAGCAAGCCTCCGTGGGTAGGGAGTAGAGAGACCCAGTACTTC. It yields the protein CASKPPWVGSRETQYF.

This clone appeared once. This chain connects TRBV29-1 to TRBJ2-5; D may be TRBD2 (5 bases). V lost 7 bases and J lost 2, with 5 bases in between. This CDR3 is 10 amino acids long. CDR1 is SQVTM, CDR2 ANQGSEA, per germline. CDR3 DNA sequence: TGCAGCGGCGGGCAAGAGACCCAGTACTTC. It specifies CSGGQETQYF.

The rearrangement links TRBV21-1 to TRBJ1-1. TRBV21-1 is assigned pseudogene status. The CDR3 has 16 amino acids. Here the CDR3 reads CASSTQIYTIRTEAFF. The CDR3 DNA reads TGTGCCAGCAGCACTCAGATCTACACAATTCGCACTGAAGCTTTCTTT.

The rearrangement links TRBV7-9 to TRBJ1-2; D might be TRBD1 (6 bases). CDR3 size: 15 residues. V gave up 2 bases and J gave up 8 bases, with 18 bases separating them. In germline, CDR1 is SEHNR, CDR2 FQNEAQ (reference sequence). CDR3 nucleotides: TGTGCCAGCAGCTTATTGTCGACAGGAAAGCAAGGCTACACCTTC. Protein sequence: CASSLLSTGKQGYTF.

The rearrangement joins TRBV9 to TRBJ2-1; either TRBD1 or TRBD2 may fit D (5 bases each). Germline-derived CDR1 and CDR2 are SGDLS and YYNGEE. The CDR3 extends over 15 amino acids. V was clipped by 4 bases and J by 5 bases, with 16 bases between them. The CDR3 reads CASSYTGGSDNEQFF. The CDR3 coding sequence is TGTGCCAGCAGCTATACAGGAGGAAGCGACAATGAGCAGTTCTTC.

This chain links TRBV30 with TRBJ1-2, with D maybe TRBD1 (5 bases). V was pared by 3 bases and J by 11 bases, with 19 bases between. This CDR3 has 13 amino acids. In germline, CDR1 is GTSNPN, CDR2 SVGIG (reference sequence). In DNA form, the CDR3 reads TGTGCCTGGAGGGACTCCGGGACCCTCGGGTACACCTTC. Translating gives CAWRDSGTLGYTF.

The V gene is TRBV4-2, the J gene TRBJ2-2; no clear D gene. The germline gives CDR1 LGHNA, CDR2 YNFKEQ. The V end was cut by 8 bases, the J end by 6 bases, with 22 bases between. The CDR3 spans 16 residues. CDR3 protein: CASGRGAHRRSGELFF. The CDR3, as DNA: TGTGCCAGCGGGCGAGGAGCCCACCGCCGGTCCGGGGAGCTGTTTTTT.

The rearrangement joins TRBV6-1 to TRBJ2-7, with D unresolved. The CDR3 loop spans 14 amino acids. Between the trimmed V and J ends, which lost 8 bases and 2 bases, there was a span of 16 bases. The V gene's germline CDR1 is MNHNS and CDR2 SASEGT. The CDR3 DNA sequence: TGTGCCAGCGGCCGGATAGAACCGCCCTACGAGCAGTACTTC. This codes for CASGRIEPPYEQYF.

The chain is built from TRBV5-4 and TRBJ1-4, with D perhaps matching TRBD1 (5 bases). The V end was cut by 0 bases, the J end by 7 bases, with 19 bases between. CDR1 SGHNT and CDR2 YYREEE come from the germline V gene (reference sequence). The CDR3 has 17 amino acids. CDR3 coding DNA: TGTGCCAGCAGCTTGGTTGTCTCGGGGGGAAGAGGTGAAAAACTGTTTTTT. Protein: CASSLVVSGGRGEKLFF.